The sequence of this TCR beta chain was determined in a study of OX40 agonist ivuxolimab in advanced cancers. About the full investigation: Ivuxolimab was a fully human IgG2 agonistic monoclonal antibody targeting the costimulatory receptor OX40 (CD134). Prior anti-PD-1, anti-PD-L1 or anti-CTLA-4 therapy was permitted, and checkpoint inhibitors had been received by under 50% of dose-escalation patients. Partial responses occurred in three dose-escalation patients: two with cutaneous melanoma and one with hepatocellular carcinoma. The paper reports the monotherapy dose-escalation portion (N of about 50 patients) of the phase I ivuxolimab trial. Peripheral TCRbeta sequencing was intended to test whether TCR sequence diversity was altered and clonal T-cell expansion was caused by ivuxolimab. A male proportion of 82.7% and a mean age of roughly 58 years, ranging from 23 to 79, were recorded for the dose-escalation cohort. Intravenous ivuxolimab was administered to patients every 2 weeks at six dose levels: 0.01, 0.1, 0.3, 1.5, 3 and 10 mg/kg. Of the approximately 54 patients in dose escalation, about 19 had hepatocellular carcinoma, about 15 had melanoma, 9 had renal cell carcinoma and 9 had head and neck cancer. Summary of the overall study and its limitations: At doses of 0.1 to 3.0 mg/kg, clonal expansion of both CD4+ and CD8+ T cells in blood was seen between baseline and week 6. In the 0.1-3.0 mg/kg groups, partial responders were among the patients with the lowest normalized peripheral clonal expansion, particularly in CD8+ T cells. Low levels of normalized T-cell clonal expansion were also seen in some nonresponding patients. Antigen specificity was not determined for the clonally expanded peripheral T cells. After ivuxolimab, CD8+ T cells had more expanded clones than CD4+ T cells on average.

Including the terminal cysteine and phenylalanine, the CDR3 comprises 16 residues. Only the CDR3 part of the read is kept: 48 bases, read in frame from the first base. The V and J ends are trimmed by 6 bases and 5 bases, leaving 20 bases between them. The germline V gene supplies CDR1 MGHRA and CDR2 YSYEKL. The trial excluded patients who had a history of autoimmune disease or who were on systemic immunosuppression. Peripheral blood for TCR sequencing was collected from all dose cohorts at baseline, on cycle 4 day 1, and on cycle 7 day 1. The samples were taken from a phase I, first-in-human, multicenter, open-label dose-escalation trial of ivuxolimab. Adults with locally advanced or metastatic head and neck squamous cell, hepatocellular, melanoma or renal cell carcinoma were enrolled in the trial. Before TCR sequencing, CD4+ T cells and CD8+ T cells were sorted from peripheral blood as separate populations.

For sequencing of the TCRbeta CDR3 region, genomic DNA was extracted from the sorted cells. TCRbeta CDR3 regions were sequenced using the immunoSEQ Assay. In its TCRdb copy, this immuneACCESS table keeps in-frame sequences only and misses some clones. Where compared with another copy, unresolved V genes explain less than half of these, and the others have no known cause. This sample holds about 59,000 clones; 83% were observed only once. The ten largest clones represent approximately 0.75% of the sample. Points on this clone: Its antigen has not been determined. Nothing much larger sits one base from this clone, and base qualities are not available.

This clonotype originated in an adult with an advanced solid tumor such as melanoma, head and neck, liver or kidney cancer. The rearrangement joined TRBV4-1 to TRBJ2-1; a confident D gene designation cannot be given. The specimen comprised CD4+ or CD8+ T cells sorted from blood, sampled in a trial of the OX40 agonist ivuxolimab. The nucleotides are TGCGCCAGCAGGGGGATCGGACGAATTAAAAACAATGAGCAGTTCTTC. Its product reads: CASRGIGRIKNNEQFF.